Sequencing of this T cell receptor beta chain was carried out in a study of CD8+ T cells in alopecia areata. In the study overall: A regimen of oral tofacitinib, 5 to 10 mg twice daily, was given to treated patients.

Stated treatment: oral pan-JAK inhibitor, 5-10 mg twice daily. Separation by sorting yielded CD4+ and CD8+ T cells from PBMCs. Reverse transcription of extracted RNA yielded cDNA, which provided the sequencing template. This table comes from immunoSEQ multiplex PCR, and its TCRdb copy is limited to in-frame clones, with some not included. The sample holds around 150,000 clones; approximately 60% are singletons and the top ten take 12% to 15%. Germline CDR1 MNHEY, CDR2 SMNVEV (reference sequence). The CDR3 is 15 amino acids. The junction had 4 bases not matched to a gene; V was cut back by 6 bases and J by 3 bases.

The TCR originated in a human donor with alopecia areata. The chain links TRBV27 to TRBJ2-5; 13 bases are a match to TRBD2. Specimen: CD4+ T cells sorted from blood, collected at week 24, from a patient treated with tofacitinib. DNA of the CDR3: TGTGCCAGCAGGCCTACTAGCGGGGGGGAAGAGACCCAGTACTTC. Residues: CASRPTSGGEETQYF.